This is a list of T cell receptor beta chains from one sample in a study of cytomegalovirus exposure and HLA in healthy donors. Assay: immunoSEQ multiplex PCR; the TCRdb copy retains only in-frame clones and omits some. The sample records some 260,000 clones, less than 95% being singletons. Sequencing used PBMCs. These receptor sequences come from a woman younger than 45 in good health and CMV-seronegative. Each CDR3 is given with its conserved first and last residue. The order of the fields is CDR3 length, J gene, clone size, D gene, V gene, CDR3 protein, CDR3 DNA. D genes are given only for firm matches. For some rows the clone size is stated as once, few or many, or as a class when expanded; others skip it.

CDR3 length: 15
J gene: TRBJ2-7
clone size: .
D gene: TRBD1
V gene: TRBV15
CDR3 protein: CATSRETGGPYEQYF
CDR3 DNA: TGTGCCACCAGCAGAGAGACAGGGGGCCCCTACGAGCAGTACTTC

CDR3 length: 14
J gene: TRBJ2-7
clone size: .
D gene: TRBD1
V gene: TRBV28
CDR3 protein: CASSVQGGTYEQYF
CDR3 DNA: TGTGCCAGCAGCGTACAGGGGGGTACCTACGAGCAGTACTTC

CDR3 length: 15
J gene: TRBJ2-2
clone size: .
D gene: TRBD2
V gene: TRBV25-1
CDR3 protein: CASSESPGLARELFF
CDR3 DNA: TGTGCCAGCAGTGAATCCCCGGGACTAGCAAGGGAGCTGTTTTTT

CDR3 length: 15
J gene: TRBJ1-1
clone size: .
D gene: .
V gene: TRBV6-1
CDR3 protein: CASNPGAGPNTEAFF
CDR3 DNA: TGTGCCAGCAACCCCGGGGCGGGGCCGAACACTGAAGCTTTCTTT

CDR3 length: 12
J gene: TRBJ2-1
clone size: few
D gene: TRBD1
V gene: TRBV7-6
CDR3 protein: CASSQQGHEQFF
CDR3 DNA: TGTGCCAGCAGCCAACAGGGGCATGAGCAGTTCTTC

CDR3 length: 16
J gene: TRBJ2-7
clone size: .
D gene: TRBD1
V gene: TRBV2
CDR3 protein: CASSEELQGSLNEQYF
CDR3 DNA: TGTGCCAGCAGTGAAGAGCTACAGGGGTCGTTAAACGAGCAGTACTTC

CDR3 length: 15
J gene: TRBJ2-7
clone size: .
D gene: TRBD1
V gene: TRBV7-6
CDR3 protein: CASSLAGDSSYEQYF
CDR3 DNA: TGTGCCAGCAGCTTAGCGGGGGACAGTTCCTACGAGCAGTACTTC

CDR3 length: 12
J gene: TRBJ2-7
clone size: once
D gene: .
V gene: TRBV4-1
CDR3 protein: CASSQGAGEQYF
CDR3 DNA: TGCGCCAGCAGCCAAGGGGCAGGGGAGCAGTACTTC

CDR3 length: 15
J gene: TRBJ2-3
clone size: .
D gene: .
V gene: TRBV6-1
CDR3 protein: CASSDRDGHTDTQYF
CDR3 DNA: TGTGCCAGCAGTGACCGGGACGGACACACAGATACGCAGTATTTT

CDR3 length: 13
J gene: TRBJ2-7
clone size: .
D gene: .
V gene: TRBV9
CDR3 protein: CASSGQVPYEQYF
CDR3 DNA: TGTGCCAGCAGCGGACAGGTCCCCTACGAGCAGTACTTC

CDR3 length: 13
J gene: TRBJ2-1
clone size: .
D gene: .
V gene: TRBV28
CDR3 protein: CASSEYYDNEQFF
CDR3 DNA: TGTGCCAGCAGTGAATACTATGACAATGAGCAGTTCTTC

CDR3 length: 19
J gene: TRBJ2-7
clone size: .
D gene: TRBD2
V gene: TRBV4-3
CDR3 protein: CASSQDLGGGRAGTYEQYF
CDR3 DNA: TGCGCCAGCAGCCAAGACTTGGGCGGGGGTCGAGCGGGTACCTACGAGCAGTACTTC

CDR3 length: 14
J gene: TRBJ2-7
clone size: .
D gene: TRBD1
V gene: TRBV27
CDR3 protein: CASSKQGLGNEQYF
CDR3 DNA: TGTGCCAGCAGTAAACAGGGGCTAGGAAACGAGCAGTACTTC

CDR3 length: 14
J gene: TRBJ2-7
clone size: .
D gene: .
V gene: TRBV7-9
CDR3 protein: CASSLRERAYEQYF
CDR3 DNA: TGTGCCAGCAGCTTACGGGAGCGGGCTTACGAGCAGTACTTC

CDR3 length: 19
J gene: TRBJ1-4
clone size: .
D gene: .
V gene: TRBV7-9
CDR3 protein: CASSLTRGSPTTTNEKLFF
CDR3 DNA: TGTGCCAGCAGCCTAACGCGAGGTTCCCCGACAACAACTAATGAAAAACTGTTTTTT

CDR3 length: 16
J gene: TRBJ2-3
clone size: .
D gene: TRBD2
V gene: TRBV18
CDR3 protein: CASSPRVAGSTDTQYF
CDR3 DNA: TGTGCCAGCTCACCACGAGTAGCGGGTAGCACAGATACGCAGTATTTT

CDR3 length: 15
J gene: TRBJ2-2
clone size: .
D gene: .
V gene: TRBV5-1
CDR3 protein: CASSPGTSNTGELFF
CDR3 DNA: TGCGCCAGCAGTCCCGGGACATCGAACACCGGGGAGCTGTTTTTT

CDR3 length: 15
J gene: TRBJ2-1
clone size: .
D gene: TRBD2
V gene: TRBV4-3
CDR3 protein: CASSRDLAGVDEQFF
CDR3 DNA: TGCGCCAGCAGCCGAGACCTAGCGGGAGTGGATGAGCAGTTCTTC

CDR3 length: 13
J gene: TRBJ2-4
clone size: .
D gene: .
V gene: TRBV6-1
CDR3 protein: CASSEGGSDIQYF
CDR3 DNA: TGTGCCAGCAGTGAAGGGGGTTCGGACATTCAGTACTTC

CDR3 length: 14
J gene: TRBJ2-7
clone size: .
D gene: .
V gene: TRBV27
CDR3 protein: CASSFSTRPYEQYF
CDR3 DNA: TGTGCCAGCAGTTTTTCCACGCGACCGTACGAGCAGTACTTC

CDR3 length: 14
J gene: TRBJ1-1
clone size: .
D gene: .
V gene: TRBV5-1
CDR3 protein: CASSSRDGGTEAFF
CDR3 DNA: TGCGCCAGCAGCAGCCGGGACGGGGGCACTGAAGCTTTCTTT

CDR3 length: 14
J gene: TRBJ2-1
clone size: .
D gene: .
V gene: TRBV7-6
CDR3 protein: CASSVTRSYNEQFF
CDR3 DNA: TGTGCCAGCAGCGTCACCCGCTCCTACAATGAGCAGTTCTTC

CDR3 length: 15
J gene: TRBJ1-1
clone size: once
D gene: .
V gene: TRBV23-1
CDR3 protein: CASTRGDGAETEAFF
CDR3 DNA: TGCGCCAGCACTCGGGGGGACGGGGCGGAGACTGAAGCTTTCTTT